Following are 15 T cell receptor beta chains from one sample sequenced in a study of Graves' ophthalmopathy and Graves' hyperthyroidism. Amplifying from RNA transcripts, the study obtained TCR beta CDR3 regions. Amplification began with first-round RT-PCR using HTBI primers, then second-round multiplex PCR was performed. In TCRdb, the multiplex PCR reads were re-called with MiXCR into one record per CDR3 protein. The top ten hold over 8.5% of the sample, which has about 1.1 million distinct CDR3 sequences, about 38% seen once. The sequenced material came from peripheral blood or thyroid tissue (not recorded which). Receptor source: an adult man with Graves' hyperthyroidism.

The sample holds many counts of this clonotype. The chain recombines TRBV7-2 with TRBJ1-1; weak D call: TRBD1 (6 bases). The V gene lost 6 bases and the J gene lost 6 bases, with 11 bases spanning the gap. The CDR3 is 12 residues long. Looked up from germline, CDR1 is SGHTA and CDR2 is FQGNSA. The CDR3, as DNA: TGTGCCAGCAGGGACAGACGGGCTGAAGCTTTCTTT. As protein: CASRDRRAEAFF. The full variable domain, with the rest looked up from reference TRBV7-2 and TRBJ1-1, is GAGVSQSPSNKVTEKGKDVELRCDPISGHTALYWYRQSLGQGLEFLIYFQGNSAPDKSGLPSDRFSAERTGGSVSTLTIQRTQQEDSAVYLCASRDRRAEAFFGQGTRLTVV.

In this sample, this clonotype turned up a few times. The chain uses TRBV28 and TRBJ2-7; TRBD1 agrees at 7 bases. V trimming: 7 bases; J trimming: 2 bases; junction bases outside the gene matches: 8. Germline V lookup: CDR1 MDHEN, CDR2 SYDVKM. The length of the CDR3 is 14 residues. CDR3 coding DNA: TGTGCCAGCACGACCGGGACAGATCCCTACGAGCAGTACTTC. It yields the protein CASTTGTDPYEQYF. Drawing the rest from reference TRBV28 and TRBJ2-7, the complete variable domain is DVKVTQSSRYLVKRTGEKVFLECVQDMDHENMFWYRQDPGLGLRLIYFSYDVKMKEKGDIPEGYSVSREKKERFSLILESASTNQTSMYLCASTTGTDPYEQYFGPGTRLTVT.

The rearrangement joins TRBV7-9 to TRBJ2-5; no definite D call. This CDR3 spans 14 amino acids. CDR1 and CDR2 from the germline V gene are SEHNR and FQNEAQ (reference sequence). V lost 1 base and J lost 5, with 11 bases in between. CDR3 sequence: CASSLEVRQETQYF. As DNA, the CDR3 is TGTGCCAGCAGCTTAGAAGTGAGGCAGGAGACCCAGTACTTC. Combining the CDR3 with reference TRBV7-9 and TRBJ2-5 gives the whole variable domain DTGVSQNPRHKITKRGQNVTFRCDPISEHNRLYWYRQTLGQGPEFLTYFQNEAQLEKSRLLSDRFSAERPKGSFSTLEIQRTEQGDSAMYLCASSLEVRQETQYFGPGTRLLVL.

This clonotype was counted at least ten times. This chain links TRBV7-4 with TRBJ2-5; D possibly matches TRBD1 or TRBD2 (5 bases each). Per the germline V gene, CDR1 is SGHVT and CDR2 is SQSDAQ. The CDR3 contains 14 residues. V lost 3 bases and J lost 3, with 11 bases in between. In nucleotides, the CDR3 is TGTGCCAGCAGCTTTCGCCAGGGAGAAGAGACCCAGTACTTC. It encodes CASSFRQGEETQYF.

The table lists this clonotype with many counts. The gene calls are TRBV29-1 and TRBJ1-1; no reliable D call. CDR3 length: 15 amino acids. Trimming cost V 4 bases and J 0 bases, with 15 bases left between them. Germline V gene lookup returns CDR1 SQVTM and CDR2 ANQGSEA. This chain's CDR3 is CSVAQPKGLNTEAFF. The CDR3 DNA reads as TGCAGCGTTGCCCAACCCAAAGGGTTGAACACTGAAGCTTTCTTT.

In its sample, this clonotype was seen a few times. The V and J genes are TRBV5-6 and TRBJ1-5; D might be TRBD1 (6 bases). Germline CDR1 SGHDT, CDR2 YYEEEE. Between the trimmed V and J ends, which lost 1 base and 2 bases, there was a span of 16 bases. This CDR3 has 17 amino acids. Here the CDR3 DNA reads TGTGCCAGCAGCTTGATCGGGGGCGCGGTCGGCAATCAGCCCCAGCATTTT. Protein sequence: CASSLIGGAVGNQPQHF.

Points on this clonotype: This may arise from a read error, as a much more abundant clone is one base away. The chain joins TRBV6-5 to TRBJ1-2; possibly TRBD1 for D (5 bases). Germline V gene lookup returns CDR1 MNHEY and CDR2 SVGAGI. This CDR3 has 15 residues. With 6 bases removed from V and 7 bases from J, the gap between germline ends came to 21 bases. This CDR3 is CASSALTAGAPGYTF. CDR3 sequence (DNA): TGTGCCAGCAGCGCCCTGACCGCCGGGGCTCCTGGCTACACCTTC.

The genes are TRBV20-1 and TRBJ2-7, with 11 positions matching TRBD2. There are 15 residues in the CDR3. Trimming cost V 4 bases and J 2 bases; bases outside gene matches: 7. Germline CDR1 reads DFQATT; CDR2 reads SNEGSKA (reference sequence). CDR3 sequence reads: CSAIASGRLAYEQYF. DNA for the CDR3: TGCAGTGCTATAGCTAGCGGGAGGCTTGCCTACGAGCAGTACTTC.

In DNA, the CDR3 is TGTGCCATCAGTGAGCCGGACAGGGCTGGGGCCAACGTCCTGACTTTC. Its protein product is CAISEPDRAGANVLTF. V usage is TRBV10-3 and J usage is TRBJ2-6; TRBD1 agrees at 8 bases. The CDR3 runs 16 residues. V trimming: 2 bases; J trimming: 2 bases; junction bases outside the gene matches: 2. Germline loops: CDR1 ENHRY, CDR2 SYGVKD.

The chain carries TRBV29-1 and TRBJ1-1; 7 bases match TRBD1. V was clipped by 3 bases and J by 7 bases; unmatched bases: 5. Looked up from germline, CDR1 is SQVTM and CDR2 is ANQGSEA. The CDR3 runs 12 residues. The CDR3 loop is CSVDRGDSEAFF. CDR3 nucleotides: TGCAGCGTTGACAGGGGGGACAGTGAAGCTTTCTTT. Using reference TRBV29-1 and TRBJ1-1 for the parts outside the CDR3, the full variable domain is SAVISQKPSRDICQRGTSLTIQCQVDSQVTMMFWYRQQPGQSLTLIATANQGSEATYESGFVIDKFPISRPNLTFSTLTVSNMSPEDSSIYLCSVDRGDSEAFFGQGTRLTVV.

The chain couples TRBV29-1 to TRBJ1-2; the match to TRBD1 covers 7 bases. With 4 bases clipped from V and 1 base from J, the junction kept 9 bases outside the gene matches. Germline V gene data show CDR1 as SQVTM and CDR2 as ANQGSEA. The CDR3 runs 15 residues. This CDR3 reads CSVGLGQENNYGYTF. CDR3 nucleotide sequence: TGCAGCGTTGGACTAGGACAGGAGAATAACTATGGCTACACCTTC.

V is TRBV6-5 and J is TRBJ1-1; possible D gene TRBD1, 5 bases. Germline loops: CDR1 MNHEY, CDR2 SVGAGI. V gave up 6 bases and J gave up 7 bases, with 18 bases separating them. The CDR3 has 14 amino acids. In DNA form, the CDR3 reads TGTGCCAGCAGCCGCGGGGCAGCCGGGAGTGAAGCTTTCTTT. Translation gives CASSRGAAGSEAFF.

For this clonotype: The junction differs from germline at one of its ends, possibly a read error. The rearrangement uses TRBV2 and TRBJ1-1, with a tentative D call TRBD1 (5 bases). Looked up from germline, CDR1 is SNHLY and CDR2 is FYNNEI. This CDR3 has 13 residues. CDR3 sequence (DNA): TGTGCCAGCAACAAGGAGGGGAACATTGAAGCTTTCTTT. Amino acid sequence: CASNKEGNIEAFF. Full variable domain (remainder filled in from reference TRBV2 and TRBJ1-1): EPEVTQTPSHQVTQMGQEVILRCVPISNHLYFYWYRQILGQKVEFLVSFYNNEISEKSEIFDDQFSVERPDGSNFTLKIRSTKLEDSAMYFCASNKEGNIEAFFGQGTRLTVV.

This clonotype was observed many times. The genes are TRBV24-1 and TRBJ2-5; 7 nucleotides line up with TRBD2. From germline, CDR1 is KGHDR and CDR2 SFDVKD. The CDR3 consists of 17 residues. V dropped 3 bases and J dropped 2; count of bases not matched to a gene: 11. The CDR3, as DNA: TGTGCCACCAGTGATGCACGACTAGCCGAAAAACAAGAGACCCAGTACTTC. It encodes CATSDARLAEKQETQYF.

This clonotype was detected only a few times. The V gene is TRBV10-3, the J gene TRBJ1-2, with unresolved D. V was shortened by 10 bases and J by 2 bases, with 11 bases between the two germline ends. The CDR3 runs to 12 residues. Germline V gene data show CDR1 as ENHRY and CDR2 as SYGVKD. CDR3 loop: CASVDGNYGYTF. As DNA, the CDR3 is TGTGCCAGCGTTGACGGCAACTATGGCTACACCTTC.